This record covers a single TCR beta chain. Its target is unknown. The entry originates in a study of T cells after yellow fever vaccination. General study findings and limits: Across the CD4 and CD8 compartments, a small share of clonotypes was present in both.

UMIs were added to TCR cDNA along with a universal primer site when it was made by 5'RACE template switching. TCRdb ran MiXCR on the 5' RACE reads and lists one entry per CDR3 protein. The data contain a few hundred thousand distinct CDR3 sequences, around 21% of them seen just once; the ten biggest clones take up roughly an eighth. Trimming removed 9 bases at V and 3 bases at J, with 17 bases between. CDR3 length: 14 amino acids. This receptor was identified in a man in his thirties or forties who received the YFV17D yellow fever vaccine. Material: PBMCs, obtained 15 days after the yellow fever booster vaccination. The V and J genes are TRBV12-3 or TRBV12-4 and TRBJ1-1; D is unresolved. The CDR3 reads CASRAAEKYTEAFF. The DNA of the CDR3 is TGTGCCAGTCGGGCGGCAGAGAAGTACACTGAAGCTTTCTTT.